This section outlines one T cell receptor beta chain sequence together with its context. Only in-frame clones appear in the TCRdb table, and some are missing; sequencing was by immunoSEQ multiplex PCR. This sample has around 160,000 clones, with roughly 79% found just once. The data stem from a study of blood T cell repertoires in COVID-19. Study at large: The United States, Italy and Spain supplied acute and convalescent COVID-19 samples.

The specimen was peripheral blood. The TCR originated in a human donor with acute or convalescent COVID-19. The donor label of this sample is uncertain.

The CDR3 bases are TGTGCCACCAAGCGGGGGGGCTCCTACAATGAGCAGTTCTTC. It codes for CATKRGGSYNEQFF. The chain couples TRBV15 to TRBJ2-1; 10 nucleotides line up with TRBD2. CDR3 length: 14 amino acids. Germline V gene data show CDR1 as LNHNV and CDR2 as YYDKDF (reference sequence). Trimming took 7 bases from V and 0 from J; bases not matched to a gene: 0.